These 28 T cell receptor beta chains were all obtained from the same sample, sequenced in a study of T cell responses to AZD1222 COVID-19 vaccine. TCRdb's copy holds only in-frame clones and misses some; the assay was immunoSEQ multiplex PCR. The sample contains around 130,000 clones, roughly 85% of which appear only once. Specimen: peripheral blood, collected on day 0 of MenACWY control vaccination. These receptors all come from an adult in good health.

The CDR3 DNA reads TGTGCCAGCAGTTTCCTGGGACAGGGAATTGGGGACACAGATACGCAGTATTTT. Translation gives CASSFLGQGIGDTDTQYF. The chain combines TRBV27 with TRBJ2-3; 9 bases agree with TRBD1. Trimming at V came to 3 bases and at J to 2 bases, leaving 12 bases not matched to a gene. This CDR3 comprises 18 residues. Per germline, CDR1 MNHEY and CDR2 SMNVEV (reference sequence).

J is TRBJ1-6 and V is TRBV6-6; the D is unclear. The V and J ends lost 5 bases and 0 bases respectively, with 8 bases between them. Germline-derived CDR1 and CDR2 are MNHNY and SVGAGI (reference sequence). The CDR3 runs 15 residues. The DNA of the CDR3 is TGTGCCAGCAGTATGGAAAGCTCCTATAATTCACCCCTCCACTTT. Its translation is CASSMESSYNSPLHF.

The V gene is TRBV6-5, the J gene TRBJ2-7, with 8 bases fitting TRBD1. CDR1 MNHEY and CDR2 SVGAGI come from the germline V gene. This CDR3 spans 14 amino acids. The V segment lost 6 bases and the J segment 3 bases; nucleotides outside the gene matches: 7. The CDR3 nucleotides read TGTGCCAGCAGACAACCTGGACAGGGCTACGAGCAGTACTTC. It is translated as CASRQPGQGYEQYF.

This chain links TRBV24-1 with TRBJ2-7, with 9 positions matching TRBD1. The CDR3 has 14 residues. From germline, CDR1 is KGHDR and CDR2 SFDVKD. The J segment lost 3 bases and the V segment lost 3 bases, leaving 2 bases of the junction unmatched. DNA of the CDR3: TGTGCCACCAGTGATCGGGGACAGGGCTACGAGCAGTACTTC. As protein: CATSDRGQGYEQYF.

The chain joins TRBV5-4 to TRBJ2-1; 13 bases fit TRBD2. This CDR3 region has 17 residues. Germline V gives CDR1 SGHNT, CDR2 YYREEE (reference sequence). The junction had 13 bases not matched to a gene; V was cut back by 4 bases and J by 9 bases. CDR3 nucleotides: TGTGCCAGCAGCCCTACTAGCGGGAGGGCCGTTTCCGGTGAGCAGTTCTTC. Its translation is CASSPTSGRAVSGEQFF. Full variable domain (missing parts from reference TRBV5-4 and TRBJ2-1): ETGVTQSPTHLIKTRGQQVTLRCSSQSGHNTVSWYQQALGQGPQFIFQYYREEENGRGNFPPRFSGLQFPNYSSELNVNALELDDSALYLCASSPTSGRAVSGEQFFGPGTRLTVL.

The chain recombines TRBV5-6 with TRBJ2-7; 9 positions match TRBD1. The CDR3 totals 17 residues. Germline V gives CDR1 SGHDT, CDR2 YYEEEE. Losses at the gene ends were 1 base for V and 1 base for J; bases not matched to a gene: 9. CDR3 nucleotide sequence: TGTGCCAGCAGCTTGTATTTGGACAGGGGTATGTCCTACGAGCAGTACTTC. This translates into CASSLYLDRGMSYEQYF.

The genes are TRBV2 and TRBJ2-1; D is ambiguous. The germline CDR1 and CDR2 sequences are SNHLY and FYNNEI. V was trimmed by 4 bases and J by 6 bases, leaving 1 base between them. This CDR3 comprises 10 residues. The CDR3 here is CASSANEQFF. The CDR3 region has the DNA TGTGCCAGCAGTGCCAATGAGCAGTTCTTC.

This chain links TRBV5-1 with TRBJ2-1, with TRBD2 identical over 11 bases. CDR3 size: 15 residues. Germline values: CDR1 SGHRS, CDR2 YFSETQ. Losses at the gene ends were 4 bases for V and 6 bases for J; bases not matched to a gene: 6. In nucleotides, the CDR3 is TGCGCCAGCAGCACGGGACTAGCGGTGTTCAATGAGCAGTTCTTC. Its protein is CASSTGLAVFNEQFF.

The chain has TRBV9 and TRBJ2-7; 12 bases match TRBD1. This CDR3 region has 18 residues. Germline loops: CDR1 SGDLS, CDR2 YYNGEE. The ends lost 4 bases at V and 5 bases at J; junction bases unmatched: 16. The CDR3 reads CASSPDRDRGRQVHEQYF. The CDR3, as DNA: TGTGCCAGCAGCCCCGACCGGGACAGGGGGCGTCAAGTGCACGAGCAGTACTTC.

The gene calls are TRBV28 and TRBJ2-1; no reliable D call. The CDR3 runs 14 residues. Germline V gene lookup returns CDR1 MDHEN and CDR2 SYDVKM. V lost 10 bases, J lost 2 bases, and 15 bases lay in between. The CDR3 reads CATNQESPYNEQFF. The CDR3 coding sequence is TGTGCCACCAACCAGGAATCCCCCTACAATGAGCAGTTCTTC.

This chain joins TRBV3-1 (or the pseudogene TRBV3-2) and TRBJ1-5; D is possibly TRBD1 (5 bases). Trimming pared 1 base from V and 6 bases from J, leaving 7 bases between. CDR3 length: 13 residues. Germline values: CDR1 LGHDT, CDR2 YNNKEL (reference sequence). The CDR3 DNA sequence: TGTGCCAGCAGCCAAGGTACAGGTCAGCCCCAGCATTTT. Its translation is CASSQGTGQPQHF.

The rearrangement uses TRBV13 and TRBJ2-5; D is possibly TRBD2 (6 bases). Germline loops: CDR1 PRHDT, CDR2 FYEKMQ (reference sequence). V lost 3 bases to trimming and J lost 5 bases, with 10 bases between them. The CDR3 totals 13 residues. The CDR3 sequence is CASSLGGSETQYF. The CDR3 coding sequence is TGTGCCAGCAGCTTGGGGGGATCGGAGACCCAGTACTTC. Drawing the rest from reference TRBV13 and TRBJ2-5, the complete variable domain is AAGVIQSPRHLIKEKRETATLKCYPIPRHDTVYWYQQGPGQDPQFLISFYEKMQSDKGSIPDRFSAQQFSDYHSELNMSSLELGDSALYFCASSLGGSETQYFGPGTRLLVL.

This clone has just one count. Its ends do not fully match the called genes, so a read error is possible. The rearrangement joins TRBV28 to TRBJ1-1; 7 bases are shared with TRBD1. Germline CDR1 MDHEN, CDR2 SYDVKM. The CDR3 totals 12 residues. CDR3 region: CASSGWDRSGLF. CDR3 sequence (DNA): TGTGCCAGCAGTGGATGGGACAGATCAGGGCTCTTT.

This chain connects TRBV29-1 to TRBJ2-1, with 10 bases aligning to TRBD2. CDR3 length equals 16 residues. Germline-derived CDR1 and CDR2 are SQVTM and ANQGSEA. V lost 3 bases, J lost 3 bases, and 8 bases stayed unmatched. The CDR3 DNA follows: TGCAGCGTTGATATGTGGCTAGCGGGAGACTACAATGAGCAGTTCTTC. This encodes CSVDMWLAGDYNEQFF.

V usage is TRBV24-1 and J usage is TRBJ2-1; 8 bases line up with TRBD1. This CDR3 is built from 13 residues. Germline-derived CDR1 and CDR2 are KGHDR and SFDVKD. J was trimmed by 11 bases and V by 2 bases; bases with no gene match: 4. The CDR3 reads CATSDSGQAKQFF. CDR3 DNA sequence: TGTGCCACCAGTGATTCGGGACAGGCGAAGCAGTTCTTC.

This clone occurred once. CDR3 nucleotide sequence: TGTGCCAGCAGTAAGGGGACAGGGGGAACAAAGCAGTACTTC. Protein: CASSKGTGGTKQYF. The V call is TRBV27, the J call TRBJ2-7, with 11 bases lining up with TRBD1. This CDR3 comprises 14 residues. Trimming cost V 5 bases and J 8 bases; bases outside gene matches: 8. Germline V gives CDR1 MNHEY, CDR2 SMNVEV (reference sequence).

The chain uses TRBV24-1 and TRBJ1-2; 7 bases are shared with TRBD1. The CDR3 totals 16 residues. CDR1 is KGHDR and CDR2 is SFDVKD in the germline V gene. The junction had 8 bases not matched to a gene; V was cut back by 3 bases and J by 2 bases. The CDR3 bases are TGTGCCACCAGTGATGGGCGTGCCAGGGGGAACTATGGCTACACCTTC. It codes for CATSDGRARGNYGYTF.

The rearrangement joins TRBV21-1 to TRBJ1-5; TRBD1 is taken as the D call from the table, unchecked against the DNA. TRBV21-1 has pseudogene status. The CDR3 is 12 residues long. CDR3 residues: CAGPRGPQPQHF. DNA for the CDR3: TGTGCCGGACCCAGGGGGCCCCAGCCCCAGCATTTT.

This rearrangement joins TRBV2 to TRBJ2-7; possible D gene TRBD2, 6 bases. CDR3 length equals 12 residues. V gave up 6 bases and J gave up 2 bases, with 8 bases separating them. Germline V gives CDR1 SNHLY, CDR2 FYNNEI. This CDR3 reads CASRGGAYEQYF. DNA for the CDR3: TGTGCCAGCAGGGGAGGAGCCTACGAGCAGTACTTC.

The chain uses TRBV7-9 and TRBJ1-2; D unresolved. This CDR3 region has 13 residues. Trimming shortened V by 1 base and J by 3 bases, and 6 bases separated the two germline ends. Germline-derived CDR1 and CDR2 are SEHNR and FQNEAQ (reference sequence). The CDR3 is CASSLEEDYGYTF. DNA of the CDR3: TGTGCCAGCAGCTTAGAGGAGGACTATGGCTACACCTTC.

The V and J genes are TRBV20-1 and TRBJ2-3, with 14 bases that match TRBD2. CDR1 and CDR2 from the germline V gene are DFQATT and SNEGSKA (reference sequence). This CDR3 spans 16 amino acids. V was pared by 3 bases and J by 4 bases, with 6 bases of the junction left unmatched. CDR3 coding DNA: TGCAGTGCTAGTAGACTAGCGGGAGGGACCCCAGATACGCAGTATTTT. Residues: CSASRLAGGTPDTQYF.

This sequence joins TRBV7-9 and TRBJ2-3; D remains unclear. CDR3 length equals 11 residues. CDR1 SEHNR and CDR2 FQNEAQ come from the germline V gene (reference sequence). Between the trimmed V and J ends, which lost 4 bases and 4 bases, there was a span of 3 bases. CDR3 in amino acids: CASSSPDTQYF. The CDR3 bases are TGTGCCAGCAGCTCGCCAGATACGCAGTATTTT.

This chain connects TRBV6-5 to TRBJ2-7; no reliable D call. Trimming removed 6 bases from V and 3 bases from J, with 12 bases in between. The germline gives CDR1 MNHEY, CDR2 SVGAGI. This CDR3 has 13 residues. The CDR3 DNA follows: TGTGCCAGCAGCTCCCGGGTTGACTACGAGCAGTACTTC. This gives the protein CASSSRVDYEQYF.

The chain links TRBV9 to TRBJ2-7, with D tentatively TRBD1 (6 bases). The V gene's germline CDR1 is SGDLS and CDR2 YYNGEE. V gave up 2 bases and J gave up 0 bases, with 12 bases separating them. The CDR3 is 15 amino acids. The CDR3 DNA sequence: TGTGCCAGCAGCGTGACAGGAGGTACCTCCTACGAGCAGTACTTC. As protein: CASSVTGGTSYEQYF.

This clone was seen once. The V gene is TRBV4-1, the J gene TRBJ1-1, with D uncertain. Per the germline V gene, CDR1 is MGHRA and CDR2 is YSYEKL. Trimming shortened V by 0 bases and J by 1 base, and 12 bases separated the two germline ends. The CDR3 runs 16 residues. This chain's CDR3 is CASSQEISLRNTEAFF. In DNA, the CDR3 is TGCGCCAGCAGCCAAGAAATAAGTCTCCGGAACACTGAAGCTTTCTTT.

The J gene is TRBJ1-1, the V gene TRBV7-2; no clear D. Germline V gives CDR1 SGHTA, CDR2 FQGNSA. With 1 base removed from V and 7 bases from J, the gap between germline ends came to 10 bases. The CDR3 is 13 amino acids. In nucleotides, the CDR3 is TGTGCCAGCAGCTTAGGGCGTGGGAGTGAAGCTTTCTTT. The encoded protein is CASSLGRGSEAFF.

This chain links TRBV6-5 with TRBJ1-2; TRBD1 matches 9 bases. The CDR3 covers 15 residues. With V trimmed by 7 bases and J by 8 bases, 14 bases remained unmatched. Germline CDR1 reads MNHEY; CDR2 reads SVGAGI. The chain's CDR3 is CASNILTGGAGGYTF. CDR3 DNA: TGTGCCAGCAATATTTTAACAGGGGGCGCAGGGGGCTACACCTTC.

The genes are TRBV7-3 and TRBJ2-3; 7 bases line up with TRBD2. Germline values: CDR1 SGHTA, CDR2 FQGTGA. Unmatched junction bases numbered 10, after V lost 5 bases and J lost 8 bases. CDR3 length equals 14 residues. CDR3 nucleotides: TGTGCCAGCAGCCAAGCGGGACTGGGGGGTACGCAGTATTTT. It yields the protein CASSQAGLGGTQYF. The full variable domain, with the rest looked up from reference TRBV7-3 and TRBJ2-3, is GAGVSQTPSNKVTEKGKYVELRCDPISGHTALYWYRQSLGQGPEFLIYFQGTGAADDSGLPNDRFFAVRPEGSVSTLKIQRTERGDSAVYLCASSQAGLGGTQYFGPGTRLTVL.